Each of the 5 T cell receptor beta chains below was sequenced from the same sample in a study of T cell repertoires in aging, cancer and after chemotherapy. Amplification of TCR beta used genomic DNA extracted from peripheral blood. Rearranged V-D-J TRB sequences were amplified with a mixed TRB-A/B primer pool. TCRdb passed the multiplex PCR reads through MiXCR, listing each CDR3 protein once. The table includes about 4,900 distinct CDR3 sequences, 46% detected once. Sequenced input: blood. The receptor source for this set is a human donor in good health.

V is TRBV6-1 and J is TRBJ1-5; TRBD1 matches 7 bases. CDR1 and CDR2 (germline): MNHNS, SASEGT. The CDR3 spans 14 residues. After removal of 6 bases from V and 3 bases from J, the junction contained 5 bases not matched to a gene. The CDR3 coding sequence is TGTGCCAGCAGCACTGACAGGGACAATCAGCCCCAGCATTTT. Its protein is CASSTDRDNQPQHF.

This clonotype has just a few counts. The chain couples TRBV5-1 to TRBJ2-2, with D unresolved. Germline lookup yields CDR1 SGHRS and CDR2 YFSETQ. The CDR3 totals 14 residues. The V end lost 4 bases, the J end lost 6 bases, and 13 bases lay between the germline ends. The CDR3: CASSGRVRPGELFF. In DNA form, the CDR3 reads TGCGCCAGCAGCGGACGAGTAAGGCCCGGGGAGCTGTTTTTT.

The chain uses TRBV29-1 and TRBJ2-2; no clear D. Trimming stripped 3 bases from V and 2 bases from J, with 4 bases between. CDR1 and CDR2 from the germline V gene are SQVTM and ANQGSEA. There are 12 residues in the CDR3. In DNA, the CDR3 is TGCAGCGTTGAGGGAAACACCGGGGAGCTGTTTTTT. Protein sequence: CSVEGNTGELFF.

This chain uses TRBV5-5 with TRBJ2-6, with D possibly being TRBD1 (6 bases). Between the trimmed V and J ends, which lost 3 bases and 2 bases, there was a span of 18 bases. CDR1 and CDR2 from the germline V gene are SGHKS and YYEKEE (reference sequence). The CDR3 runs 18 residues. The CDR3 region has the DNA TGTGCCAGCAGCTGGGCAACAGGGAGTTTGACTGGGGCCAACGTCCTGACTTTC. Amino acids: CASSWATGSLTGANVLTF.

The chain links TRBV15 to TRBJ1-3, with D maybe TRBD1 (5 bases). Germline-derived CDR1 and CDR2 are LNHNV and YYDKDF (reference sequence). The CDR3 extends over 13 amino acids. Between the trimmed V and J ends, which lost 5 bases and 4 bases, there was a span of 9 bases. DNA of the CDR3: TGTGCCACCAGCCTATCAGGGGGAAACACCATATATTTT. Its translation: CATSLSGGNTIYF.